A selection of T cell receptor beta chains follows, all from one sample in a study of blood T cell repertoires in COVID-19. Libraries were prepared by immunoSEQ multiplex PCR; TCRdb keeps only in-frame clonotypes and omits some of them. Among roughly 6,400 clones, 84% were seen once, and the ten largest hold 9.5% to 15%. Material for sequencing was peripheral blood. These receptors were obtained from a human donor with active COVID-19. The donor label of this sample is uncertain. Both conserved end residues are part of each CDR3. A D gene is named only where the DNA matches it firmly. Rows give clone size only sometimes, using once, few, many, or a class for an expanded clone.

clone_size: NA
cdr3_length: 17
j_call: TRBJ1-4
v_call: TRBV5-4
d_call: TRBD1
cdr3_aa: CASRTGGGGATNEKLFF
cdr3_nt: TGTGCCAGCAGAACAGGGGGCGGGGGCGCAACTAATGAAAAACTGTTTTTT

clone_size: once
cdr3_length: 18
j_call: TRBJ2-2
v_call: TRBV15
d_call: TRBD2
cdr3_aa: CATTKRLAGGANTGELFF
cdr3_nt: TGTGCCACCACCAAAAGACTAGCGGGGGGGGCCAACACCGGGGAGCTGTTTTTT

clone_size: large
cdr3_length: 14
j_call: TRBJ2-7
v_call: TRBV19
d_call: TRBD1
cdr3_aa: CASSIGQGTYEQYF
cdr3_nt: TGTGCCAGTAGTATAGGACAGGGGACCTACGAGCAGTACTTC

clone_size: NA
cdr3_length: 16
j_call: TRBJ2-5
v_call: TRBV10-3
d_call: TRBD1
cdr3_aa: CAISDAGQGAGETQYF
cdr3_nt: TGTGCCATCAGTGACGCGGGACAGGGGGCAGGGGAGACCCAGTACTTC

clone_size: NA
cdr3_length: 15
j_call: TRBJ2-1
v_call: TRBV4-1
d_call: TRBD1
cdr3_aa: CASSDGQGSYNEQFF
cdr3_nt: TGCGCCAGCAGTGATGGACAGGGTTCCTACAATGAGCAGTTCTTC

clone_size: once
cdr3_length: 14
j_call: TRBJ2-5
v_call: TRBV19
d_call: TRBD1
cdr3_aa: CATGQGPGRETQYF
cdr3_nt: TGTGCCACGGGACAGGGGCCAGGGCGAGAGACCCAGTACTTC